This T cell receptor (beta chain) originates from a study of chemoradiotherapy in HPV16-positive cancers. Profiling relied on immunoSEQ multiplex PCR, and the TCRdb table lists in-frame clones only, not all of them. The sample has about 68,000 clones; more than 70% are singletons. Looked up from germline, CDR1 is SGHVS and CDR2 is FQNEAQ. Trimming took 5 bases from V and 6 from J, leaving 11 bases between them. The CDR3 has 13 residues. The chain couples TRBV7-8 to TRBJ1-5, with a tentative D call TRBD1 (6 bases). This receptor was taken from a human donor with HPV-associated anogenital cancer. Source: blood, taken from a patient who underwent chemoradiotherapy. For the CDR3, the DNA is TGTGCCAGCAGCGATGACAGGTTTCAGCCCCAGCATTTT. The encoded protein is CASSDDRFQPQHF.